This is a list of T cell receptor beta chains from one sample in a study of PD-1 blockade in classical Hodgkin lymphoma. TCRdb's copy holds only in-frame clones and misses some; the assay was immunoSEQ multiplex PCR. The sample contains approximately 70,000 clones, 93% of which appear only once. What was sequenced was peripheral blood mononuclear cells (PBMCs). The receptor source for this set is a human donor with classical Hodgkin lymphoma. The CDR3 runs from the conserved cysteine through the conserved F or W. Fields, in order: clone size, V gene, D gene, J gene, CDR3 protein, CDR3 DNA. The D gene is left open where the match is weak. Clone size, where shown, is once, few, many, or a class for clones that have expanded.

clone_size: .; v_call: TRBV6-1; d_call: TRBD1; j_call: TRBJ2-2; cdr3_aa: CASGGGQRVSNTGELFF; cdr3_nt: TGTGCCAGCGGTGGGGGACAGAGAGTCTCGAACACCGGGGAGCTGTTTTTT
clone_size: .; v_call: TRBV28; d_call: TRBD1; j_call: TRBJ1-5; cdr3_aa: CASSLPTGVGNQPQHF; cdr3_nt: TGTGCCAGCAGTTTGCCGACAGGGGTGGGCAATCAGCCCCAGCATTTT
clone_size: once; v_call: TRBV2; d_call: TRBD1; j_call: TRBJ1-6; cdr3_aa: CASRGDRVSSYNSPLHF; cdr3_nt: TGTGCCAGCAGGGGGGACAGGGTCAGCTCCTATAATTCACCCCTCCACTTT
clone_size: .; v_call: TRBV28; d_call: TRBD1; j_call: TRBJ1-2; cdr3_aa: CASSSGTGGWSNYGYTF; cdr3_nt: TGTGCCAGCAGTTCAGGGACAGGGGGTTGGAGCAACTATGGCTACACCTTC
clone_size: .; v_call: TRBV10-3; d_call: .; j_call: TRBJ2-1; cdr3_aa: CAISEGRGGNEQFF; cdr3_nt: TGTGCCATCAGTGAGGGCAGGGGTGGCAATGAGCAGTTCTTC
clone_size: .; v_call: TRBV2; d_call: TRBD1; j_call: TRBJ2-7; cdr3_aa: CASKGTVNSYEQYF; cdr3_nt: TGTGCCAGCAAGGGGACAGTAAACTCCTACGAGCAGTACTTC
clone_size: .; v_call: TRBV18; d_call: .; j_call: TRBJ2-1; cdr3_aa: CASSPGLAPTYNEQFF; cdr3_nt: TGTGCCAGCTCACCAGGGCTAGCGCCGACGTACAATGAGCAGTTCTTC
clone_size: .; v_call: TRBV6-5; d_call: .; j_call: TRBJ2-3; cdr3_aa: CASGQVRDTQYF; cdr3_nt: TGTGCCAGCGGCCAAGTGCGGGATACGCAGTATTTT
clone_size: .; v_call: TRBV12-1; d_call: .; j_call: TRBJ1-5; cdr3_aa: CASSFPTDRGLKEPQHF; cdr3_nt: TGTGCCAGCAGCTTTCCCACAGACAGGGGACTTAAGGAGCCCCAGCATTTT
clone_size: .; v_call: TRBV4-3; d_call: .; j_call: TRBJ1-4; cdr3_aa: CASSQDGGGIIGKLFF; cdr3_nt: TGCGCCAGCAGCCAAGATGGGGGAGGGATAATAGGAAAACTGTTTTTT
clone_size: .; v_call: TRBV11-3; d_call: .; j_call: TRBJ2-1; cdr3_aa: CASSPRASWNEQFF; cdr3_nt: TGTGCCAGCAGCCCCCGGGCAAGCTGGAATGAGCAGTTCTTC
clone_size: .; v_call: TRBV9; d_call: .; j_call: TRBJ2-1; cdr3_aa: CASSEKGTVLFNEQFF; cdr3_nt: TGTGCCAGCAGCGAGAAGGGTACGGTCCTCTTCAATGAGCAGTTCTTC
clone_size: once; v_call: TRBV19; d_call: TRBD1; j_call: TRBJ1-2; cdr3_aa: CASSRPGQGNYGYTF; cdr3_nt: TGTGCCAGTAGTAGGCCGGGACAGGGAAACTATGGCTACACCTTC
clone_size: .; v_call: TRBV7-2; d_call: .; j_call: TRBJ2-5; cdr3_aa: CASSFNQAKGETQYF; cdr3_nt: TGTGCCAGCAGCTTTAACCAGGCGAAAGGGGAGACCCAGTACTTC
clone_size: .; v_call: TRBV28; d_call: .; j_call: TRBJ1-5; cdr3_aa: CASNPQGNQPQHF; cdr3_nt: TGTGCCAGCAATCCTCAGGGTAATCAGCCCCAGCATTTT
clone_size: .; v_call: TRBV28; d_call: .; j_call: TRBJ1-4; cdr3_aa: CASSSPWEKLFF; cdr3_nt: TGTGCCAGCAGTTCCCCGTGGGAAAAACTGTTTTTT
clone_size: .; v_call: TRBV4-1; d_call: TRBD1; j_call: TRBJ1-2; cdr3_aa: CASSRLVGQGATNYGYTF; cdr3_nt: TGCGCCAGCAGCCGACTCGTGGGACAGGGGGCGACTAACTATGGCTACACCTTC
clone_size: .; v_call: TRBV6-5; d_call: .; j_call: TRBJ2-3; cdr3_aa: CASNRQTDTQYF; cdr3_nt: TGTGCCAGCAACAGACAGACAGATACGCAGTATTTT
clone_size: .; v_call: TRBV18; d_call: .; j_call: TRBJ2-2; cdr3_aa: CASSPGTYTGELFF; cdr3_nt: TGTGCCAGCTCACCGGGAACTTACACCGGGGAGCTGTTTTTT
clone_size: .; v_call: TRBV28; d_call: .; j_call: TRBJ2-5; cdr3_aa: CASSERGGQETQYF; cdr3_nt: TGTGCCAGCAGTGAAAGGGGGGGCCAAGAGACCCAGTACTTC
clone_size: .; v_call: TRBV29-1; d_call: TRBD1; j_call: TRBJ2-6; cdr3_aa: CSHWTGDSGANVLTF; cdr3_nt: TGCAGCCACTGGACAGGAGACTCTGGGGCCAACGTCCTGACTTTC
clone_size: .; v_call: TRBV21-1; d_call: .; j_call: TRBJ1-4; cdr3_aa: CASSNNAGQGNEKLFF; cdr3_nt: TGTGCCAGCAGCAATAATGCAGGACAGGGTAATGAAAAACTGTTTTTT
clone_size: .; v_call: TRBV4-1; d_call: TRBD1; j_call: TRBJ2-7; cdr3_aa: CASSPGQGSYYEQYF; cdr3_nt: TGCGCCAGCAGCCCGGGACAGGGATCGTACTACGAGCAGTACTTC
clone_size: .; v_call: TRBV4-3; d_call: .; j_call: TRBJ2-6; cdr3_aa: CASSQEPPGGANVLTF; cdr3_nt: TGCGCCAGCAGCCAAGAACCTCCCGGGGGGGCCAACGTCCTGACTTTC
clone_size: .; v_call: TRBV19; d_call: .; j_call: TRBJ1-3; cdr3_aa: CASSLQGVGGNTIYF; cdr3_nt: TGTGCCAGTAGCCTACAGGGCGTCGGTGGAAACACCATATATTTT
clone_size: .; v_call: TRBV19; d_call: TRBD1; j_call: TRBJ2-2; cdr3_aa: CASSIDRGANTGELFF; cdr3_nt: TGTGCCAGTAGTATCGACAGGGGAGCGAACACCGGGGAGCTGTTTTTT
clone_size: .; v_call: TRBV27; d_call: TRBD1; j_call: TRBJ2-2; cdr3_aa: CASSDSDRAAGELFF; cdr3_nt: TGTGCCAGCAGCGACTCGGACAGGGCGGCCGGGGAGCTGTTTTTT
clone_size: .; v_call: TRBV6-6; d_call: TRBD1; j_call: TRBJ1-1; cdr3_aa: CASSRRGTGMNTEAFF; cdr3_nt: TGTGCCAGCAGCCGTAGGGGGACAGGGATGAACACTGAAGCTTTCTTT
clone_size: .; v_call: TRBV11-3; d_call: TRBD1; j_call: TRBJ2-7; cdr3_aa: CASSLGGQASYEQYF; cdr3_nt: TGTGCCAGCAGCTTAGGGGGACAGGCCTCCTACGAGCAGTACTTC
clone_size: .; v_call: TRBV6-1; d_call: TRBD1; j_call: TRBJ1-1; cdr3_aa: CASSETMTGVGNTEAFF; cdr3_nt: TGTGCCAGCAGTGAAACCATGACAGGGGTGGGGAACACTGAAGCTTTCTTT
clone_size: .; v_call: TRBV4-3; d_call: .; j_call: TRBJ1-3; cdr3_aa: CASSHSMGGNTIYF; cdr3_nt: TGCGCCAGCAGCCACTCCATGGGCGGAAACACCATATATTTT
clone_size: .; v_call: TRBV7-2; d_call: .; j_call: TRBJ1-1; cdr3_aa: CASSLGRNTEAFF; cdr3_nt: TGTGCCAGCAGCTTAGGAAGAAACACTGAAGCTTTCTTT
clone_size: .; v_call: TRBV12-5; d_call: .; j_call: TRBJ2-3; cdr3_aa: CASGFPAPSGGTDTQYF; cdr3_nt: TGTGCTAGTGGTTTCCCGGCTCCTTCCGGAGGGACAGATACGCAGTATTTT
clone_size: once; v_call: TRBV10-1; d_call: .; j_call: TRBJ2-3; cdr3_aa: CASSVGLASTDTQYF; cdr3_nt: TGCGCCAGCAGCGTCGGACTCGCTAGCACAGATACGCAGTATTTT
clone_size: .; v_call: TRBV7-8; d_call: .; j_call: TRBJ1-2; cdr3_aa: CATTPAYGYTF; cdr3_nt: TGTGCCACCACCCCGGCCTATGGCTACACCTTC
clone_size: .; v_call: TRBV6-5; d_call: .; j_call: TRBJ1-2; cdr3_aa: CASSPDRRANYGYTF; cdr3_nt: TGTGCCAGCAGTCCTGACAGGAGAGCTAACTATGGCTACACCTTC
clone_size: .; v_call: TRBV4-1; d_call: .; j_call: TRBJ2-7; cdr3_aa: CASSQDSFGGNPYEQYF; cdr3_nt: TGCGCCAGCAGCCAAGACTCCTTCGGCGGGAATCCTTACGAGCAGTACTTC
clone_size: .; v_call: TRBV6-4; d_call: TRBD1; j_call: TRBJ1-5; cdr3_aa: CASTDAGTGGLYSNQPQHF; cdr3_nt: TGTGCCAGCACCGATGCCGGGACAGGGGGACTATATAGCAATCAGCCCCAGCATTTT
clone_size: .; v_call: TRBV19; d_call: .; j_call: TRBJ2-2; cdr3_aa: CASSIGGGTGELFF; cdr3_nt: TGTGCCAGTAGTATTGGAGGGGGCACCGGGGAGCTGTTTTTT
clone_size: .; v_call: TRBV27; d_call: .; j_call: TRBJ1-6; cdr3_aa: CASSSLEFYSPLHF; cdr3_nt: TGTGCCAGCAGTTCCCTCGAATTTTATTCACCCCTCCACTTT
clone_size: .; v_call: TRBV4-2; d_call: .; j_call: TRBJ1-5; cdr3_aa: CASSQDDSQGGQPQHF; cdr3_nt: TGTGCCAGCAGCCAAGATGATTCCCAGGGAGGCCAGCCCCAGCATTTT
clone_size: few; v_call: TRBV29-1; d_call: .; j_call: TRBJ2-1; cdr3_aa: CSVQASLYNEQFF; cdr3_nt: TGCAGCGTCCAAGCCAGCCTCTACAATGAGCAGTTCTTC
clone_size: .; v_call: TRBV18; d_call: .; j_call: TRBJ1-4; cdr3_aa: CASSPPNRSGEKLFF; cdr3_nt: TGTGCCAGCTCACCACCGAATAGGTCTGGTGAAAAACTGTTTTTT
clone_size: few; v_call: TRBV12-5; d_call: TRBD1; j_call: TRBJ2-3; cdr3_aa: CASADRGRDTQYF; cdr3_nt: TGTGCTAGTGCGGACAGGGGAAGAGATACGCAGTATTTT
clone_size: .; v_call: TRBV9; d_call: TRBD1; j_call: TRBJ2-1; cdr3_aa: CASSVAPGQGGYEQFF; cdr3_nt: TGTGCCAGCAGCGTAGCACCGGGACAGGGGGGTTATGAGCAGTTCTTC
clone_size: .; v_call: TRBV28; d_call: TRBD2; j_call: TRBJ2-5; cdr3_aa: CASSLRLAGAGETQYF; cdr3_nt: TGTGCCAGCAGTTTAAGACTAGCGGGAGCCGGAGAGACCCAGTACTTC
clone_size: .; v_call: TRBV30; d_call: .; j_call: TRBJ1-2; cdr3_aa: CAWTSSEVYGYTF; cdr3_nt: TGTGCCTGGACTAGTAGCGAAGTCTATGGCTACACCTTC
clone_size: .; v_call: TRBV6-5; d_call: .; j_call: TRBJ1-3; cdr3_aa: CASSYSINGNTIYF; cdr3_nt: TGTGCCAGCAGTTACTCGATAAATGGAAACACCATATATTTT
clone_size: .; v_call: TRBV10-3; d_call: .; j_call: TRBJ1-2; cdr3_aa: CAISESWPGLYGYTF; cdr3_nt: TGTGCCATCAGTGAGTCTTGGCCAGGGCTATATGGCTACACCTTC
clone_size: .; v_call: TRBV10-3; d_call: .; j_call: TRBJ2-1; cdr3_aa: CAISPAANEQFF; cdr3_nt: TGTGCCATCAGCCCAGCGGCCAATGAGCAGTTCTTC
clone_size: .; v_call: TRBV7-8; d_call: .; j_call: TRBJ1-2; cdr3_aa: CASSFPGGVYGYTF; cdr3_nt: TGTGCCAGCAGCTTCCCAGGAGGTGTCTATGGCTACACCTTC
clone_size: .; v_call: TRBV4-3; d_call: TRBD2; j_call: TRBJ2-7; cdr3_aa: CASSQGLAGVSYEQYF; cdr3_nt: TGCGCCAGCAGCCAAGGTCTAGCGGGAGTATCCTACGAGCAGTACTTC
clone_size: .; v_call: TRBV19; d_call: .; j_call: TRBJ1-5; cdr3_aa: CASSPSVPNQPQHF; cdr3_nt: TGTGCCAGTAGTCCAAGTGTGCCCAATCAGCCCCAGCATTTT